This record looks at one T cell receptor (beta chain) sequence and its context. The antigen is unknown. Joint extraction of RNA and DNA used roughly 20-33 mg of bulk tissue that was unsorted. The cohort consisted of patients whose primary liver carcinoma was surgically resected. Patients showed chronic HBV infection and an absence of prior treatment. This specimen comes from a study of tumor-infiltrating lymphocytes in primary liver carcinoma. Study-wide background: The five patients, who were men and women, ranged in age from 30 to 69 years. Study observations and caveats: Only about 7-25% of top clones occurred in every one of the five tumor regions.

Production of TCR beta cDNA used approximately 0.45 ug total RNA together with a constant-region primer. Slightly modified ARM-PCR served as the procedure for the TCR beta libraries. These libraries came from three rounds of nested multiplex PCR. The opening two PCR rounds, ten to eleven cycles each, paired TRBV1-TRBV30 forward primers with a C-beta reverse primer. MiXCR, run by TCRdb on the multiplex PCR reads, gives a single entry per CDR3 protein. This sample has roughly 50,000 distinct CDR3 sequences, with over 70% found just once. The CDR3 extends over 18 amino acids. Looked up from germline, CDR1 is ENHRY and CDR2 is SYGVKD. Deletions cut 0 bases from V and 8 bases from J, with 22 bases between.

Sequencing was carried out using liver tumor tissue from sampling region 2. Subset meaning: tumor region T2, inferior pole. The sequence came from a man in his forties or fifties with primary liver carcinoma and hepatitis B virus infection. J is TRBJ1-4 and V is TRBV10-3; tentatively, D is TRBD1 (5 bases). Here the CDR3 reads CAISESVPGQGLDEKLFF. The CDR3 DNA follows: TGTGCCATCAGTGAGTCGGTCCCGGGGCAGGGCTTGGACGAAAAACTGTTTTTT.